The 16 T cell receptor beta chains below come from one sample, sequenced in a study of response to subunit inactivated influenza vaccine. In TCRdb, the RT-PCR reads were re-called with MiXCR into one record per CDR3 protein. This sample has 500,000 to 600,000 distinct CDR3 sequences, with 16% found just once. Sequences were derived from CD4+ T cells sorted from PBMCs, sampled about 23 months after vaccination. These receptor sequences come from a man aged 50-75 years who received an inactivated influenza vaccine.

In nucleotides, the CDR3 is TGCAGTGCTAGAGATCCCCAGGGAGGGGGCACCGGGGAGCTGTTTTTT. Amino acids: CSARDPQGGGTGELFF. The J gene is TRBJ2-2, the V gene TRBV20-1, with a tentative D call TRBD2 (7 bases). The V and J ends lost 0 bases and 4 bases respectively, with 15 bases between them. CDR1 DFQATT and CDR2 SNEGSKA come from the germline V gene (reference sequence). The CDR3 covers 16 residues.

This clonotype was seen more than once but under ten times. The chain uses TRBV12-3 or TRBV12-4 and TRBJ2-3; TRBD2 agrees at 12 bases. The trim removed 6 bases at V and 1 base at J, leaving 2 bases unmatched. The CDR3 consists of 15 residues. The CDR3 DNA is TGTGCCAGCAGGTGGACTAGCGGGGGCACAGATACGCAGTATTTT. It specifies CASRWTSGGTDTQYF.

This clonotype was seen once. V gene TRBV18 combines with J gene TRBJ1-4; 7 nucleotides match TRBD1. CDR1 and CDR2 (germline): KGHSH, LQKENI. CDR3 length equals 17 residues. Trimming cost V 9 bases and J 0 bases; bases outside gene matches: 13. The CDR3 DNA reads TGTGCCAGTTCGGGACAGACCGTTCCTGCAACTAATGAAAAACTGTTTTTT. The encoded protein is CASSGQTVPATNEKLFF.

Points on this clonotype: One end of the junction fails to match germline, which may point to a read error. The chain joins TRBV4-1 to TRBJ2-1; possible D gene TRBD2, 6 bases. Germline values: CDR1 MGHRA, CDR2 YSYEKL. This CDR3 comprises 15 residues. The chain's CDR3 is CASSQGRTTYYEQFF. The CDR3, as DNA: TGCGCCAGCAGCCAAGGTCGGACTACCTACTATGAGCAGTTCTTC.

This clonotype was seen more than once but under ten times. V usage is TRBV10-3 and J usage is TRBJ2-3; 13 bases fit TRBD2. The CDR3 extends over 13 amino acids. Germline CDR1 is ENHRY and CDR2 is SYGVKD. The ends lost 9 bases at V and 7 bases at J; junction bases unmatched: 4. CDR3 coding DNA: TGTGCCATTGGACTAGCGGGAGCTAATACGCAGTATTTT. Translating it yields CAIGLAGANTQYF.

A single count supports this clonotype. This chain connects TRBV6-1 to TRBJ2-3; a possible D gene is TRBD1 (5 bases). V was clipped by 2 bases and J by 2 bases, with 14 bases between them. Germline V gene sequence: CDR1 MNHNS, CDR2 SASEGT. CDR3 length: 16 amino acids. CDR3 sequence (DNA): TGTGCCAGCAGTGAATGGGGCAGCGCTTACACAGATACGCAGTATTTT. Translating gives CASSEWGSAYTDTQYF.

The table lists this clonotype with a few counts. The chain has TRBV12-3 or TRBV12-4 and TRBJ1-2; D remains unclear. The CDR3 is 13 residues long. V lost 6 bases, J lost 4 bases, and 12 bases lay in between. The CDR3 nucleotides are TGTGCCAGCAGCACAACCGCCGCCTATGGCTACACCTTC. Its translation is CASSTTAAYGYTF.

This clonotype has only a few counts. The chain couples TRBV3-1 to TRBJ2-4, with D perhaps being TRBD1 or TRBD2 (6 bases each). CDR1 and CDR2 (germline): LGHDT, YNNKEL (reference sequence). The length of the CDR3 is 15 residues. V lost 0 bases and J lost 7, with 13 bases in between. DNA for the CDR3: TGTGCCAGCAGCCAAGATTGGGGGGCTTGGAACATTCAGTACTTC. Protein: CASSQDWGAWNIQYF.

The count of this clonotype is one. A much larger clone lies a single base off, so this may be a read error. CDR3 amino acids: CASSPWPGGTDTQYF. The CDR3 region has the DNA TGTGCCAGCAGCCCCTGGCCAGGGGGCACAGATACGCAGTATTTT. The chain carries TRBV5-5 and TRBJ2-3, with D possibly being TRBD1 (6 bases). The CDR3 is 15 residues long. Trimming pared 4 bases from V and 1 base from J, leaving 13 bases between. Germline CDR1 and CDR2: SGHKS and YYEKEE (reference sequence).

In its sample, this clonotype was seen a few times. The chain joins TRBV20-1 to TRBJ2-5; possible D gene TRBD1, 6 bases. The CDR3 spans 13 residues. V lost 0 bases and J 3 bases, leaving 8 bases between the germline ends. CDR1 is DFQATT, CDR2 SNEGSKA, per germline (reference sequence). In DNA form, the CDR3 reads TGCAGTGCTAGAGACGGACAGAAAGAGACCCAGTACTTC. Residues: CSARDGQKETQYF.

This chain links TRBV20-1 with TRBJ2-6, with a weak D call TRBD2 (5 bases). From germline, CDR1 is DFQATT and CDR2 SNEGSKA (reference sequence). The CDR3 contains 14 residues. The V gene lost 3 bases and the J gene lost 0 bases, with 6 bases spanning the gap. The DNA for the CDR3 is TGCAGTGCTAGGGGGAGCTCTGGGGCCAACGTCCTGACTTTC. This translates into CSARGSSGANVLTF.

This clonotype was found many times. The rearrangement uses TRBV20-1 and TRBJ2-3; the D gene is possibly TRBD2 (5 bases). CDR3 length: 17 amino acids. Trimming left V 6 bases short and J 0 bases short, with 22 bases between. Germline V CDR1 and CDR2: DFQATT, SNEGSKA (reference sequence). CDR3 bases: TGCAGTGCCTCCCTCGTTGGGCTGGGAGCTAGCACAGATACGCAGTATTTT. It translates to CSASLVGLGASTDTQYF.

The J gene is TRBJ2-7, the V gene TRBV12-3 or TRBV12-4, with a tentative D call TRBD1 (6 bases). The CDR3 is 13 residues long. Trimming took 5 bases from V and 5 from J, leaving 13 bases between them. The CDR3 region has the DNA TGTGCCAGCAGTCTCCGACAGGCCGACGAGCAGTACTTC. Its protein product is CASSLRQADEQYF.

The J gene is TRBJ2-2, the V gene TRBV10-3; D not certain. The CDR3 has 11 amino acids. Trimming left V 7 bases short and J 5 bases short, with 5 bases between. Germline V CDR1 and CDR2: ENHRY, SYGVKD. The CDR3 loop is CAITGTGELFF. The CDR3 bases are TGTGCCATCACCGGGACCGGGGAGCTGTTTTTT.

The rearrangement uses TRBV20-1 and TRBJ2-7; 7 bases match TRBD2. Germline trimming cut 2 bases from V and 2 bases from J; bases unmatched to any gene: 6. The V gene's germline CDR1 is DFQATT and CDR2 SNEGSKA (reference sequence). The CDR3 consists of 14 residues. The CDR3 loop reads CSARKAGAAYEQYF. CDR3 nucleotides: TGCAGTGCTAGAAAGGCGGGAGCGGCCTACGAGCAGTACTTC.

The rearrangement uses TRBV20-1 and TRBJ2-3; D possibly matches TRBD1 or TRBD2 (7 bases each). The ends were cut back, 5 bases at V and 3 bases at J, with 18 bases in the middle. There are 15 residues in the CDR3. Germline V gene data show CDR1 as DFQATT and CDR2 as SNEGSKA (reference sequence). In DNA form, the CDR3 reads TGCAGTGCTGGGCAGCGGGACAGCTTAACAGATACGCAGTATTTT. Translated: CSAGQRDSLTDTQYF.